This TCR beta chain comes out of a study of T cell repertoires in cytomegalovirus infection. Findings and caveats of the study: Clonotype analysis showed dominance of the ex vivo response by HLA-C-restricted CMV-specific TCR beta clonotypes.

TCRdb called the reads again in MiXCR, with one record for every CDR3 protein. This table has hundreds of thousands of distinct CDR3 sequences, approximately 33% appearing once. V shed 5 bases, J shed 0 bases, and the junction held 6 bases outside the gene matches. CDR1 and CDR2 (germline): SGHNT, YENEEA. This CDR3 is built from 17 residues. About this clonotype itself: What it binds is not known.

The starting material was cultured PBMCs, obtained from culture after CMV antigen stimulation. The chain carries TRBV11-3 and TRBJ2-2; 10 positions match TRBD1. The receptor was derived from a human donor in good health (CMV status not recorded). Some clones in this sample may be carry-over from other donors' samples. The CDR3 loop reads CASSPGQGNPNTGELFF. CDR3 sequence (DNA): TGTGCCAGCAGCCCGGGACAGGGGAACCCGAACACCGGGGAGCTGTTTTTT.